What follows is one TCR beta chain and its context. Its cognate antigen has yet to be identified. The record has no base qualities; no much larger clone is one base away. The record originates from a study of cytomegalovirus exposure and HLA in healthy donors (dated 2017 in TCRdb). Concerning the study at large: An earlier analysis of several hundred of the donors reported about 250 Gb of sequence data and 120 million or so unique TCR beta sequences from about 180 million T cells. Donor age, sex, ethnicity and CMV serostatus were compiled alongside the repertoire data. Using immunosequencing, the study profiled T cell repertoires from 666 subjects and related those repertoires to cytomegalovirus serostatus. High-throughput TCR immunosequencing, statistical association of individual TCRs with disease status, and machine learning were combined to predict cytomegalovirus infection status. A later analysis re-analyzed previously published TCR beta repertoires from 666 donors and added high-resolution HLA genotyping to study TCR occurrence patterns. All discovery cohort repertoires had been generated using a single sequencing platform. About five DR-DQ haplotypes were treated as single units for association and clustering because of strong linkage in the cohort. Genome-wide SNP genotypes for about three fifths of the roughly 670 donors were used in a later genetic analysis, which treated that subset as a discovery cohort. Across around 400 genotyped donors of the cohort, an average of about 240,000 unique TCR beta nucleotide sequences per donor were sequenced, and 15% to 20% of those sequences were non-productive. Besides the first cohort of 550 to 750 subjects, a separate validation cohort made up of over 100 different subjects was used. Typing coverage varied by locus: 629-630 donors for A, B, C, DRB1 and DQB1; under 550 for DQA1; approximately 610 for DPA1; 450 to 480 for DPB1. In the later analysis, no new phenotypic data were used to find candidate immune exposures; instead, reliance was placed on TCR beta sequences and their occurrence across donors. The aim of the study was to test whether cataloging public T cell receptors could identify signatures of past pathogen exposure. An earlier analysis of approximately 640 of the donors applied high-throughput TCR beta sequencing to assess whether each TCR beta V gene segment acted as functional or pseudogenic. An early release covering just under 650 HLA-typed donors comprised approximately 290 gigabases of sequencing data and 85 million to 100 million unique TCR sequences. The genetic ancestry cluster associated with self-reported Caucasian donors included about 84% of the approximately 410 genotyped donors. HLA typing covered class I and class II loci at four-digit resolution.

Overall study results and their limits: The authors suggested that the approach could potentially be generalized to other disease states and immunological phenotypes. Immune exposure information for the cohort was limited to CMV serostatus. Because HLA typing was unavailable for some donors at each locus, only the typed subset was used in association tests. In vitro tests confirmed that a few of the cytomegalovirus-associated TCR beta chains recognize cytomegalovirus antigens. A total of roughly 160 TCR beta chains were listed by the study as associated with cytomegalovirus. A later analysis found that most CMV-associated TCR beta chains appeared HLA-restricted, with HLA associations seemingly driven largely by CMV exposure. In a later analysis, some 18,000 TCR beta sequences were associated with specific HLA alleles at a false discovery rate of 0.05. A cluster of highly shared sequence variants was judged likely to represent a technical artifact of the sequencing pipeline. According to a later analysis, parvovirus B19, influenza, CMV and Epstein-Barr virus appeared linked to several top co-occurrence clusters. Some IMGT-functional V segments, including TRBV6-2 and TRBV6-3, could not be told apart with the 87-base-pair reads, so those segments were excluded. In a later genetic analysis, fewer N-insertions in productive TCRs were reported among donors in an Asian-associated ancestry cluster than the roughly 700-donor mean. Compared with equally common non-associated chains, HLA-associated TCR beta chains in a later analysis were more clonally expanded and had lower generation probabilities. Because counts were too low, about 18 rarely observed V segments, including chromosome 9 orphons, were excluded from the earlier analysis of roughly 580 of the donors. A further reported finding was that TCR beta sequences accurately predicted the HLA-A and HLA-B alleles for most subjects in the first cohort. While some public TCRs were present in many individuals, most TCR sequences turned up only very rarely across donors. V-gene and J-gene trimming of TCR beta chains was associated with a missense DCLRE1C variant in a later genetic analysis, and the association was replicated in an independent cohort. In both the original and validation cohorts, the classifier was reported to diagnose cytomegalovirus status with high specificity and sensitivity. In a later analysis, the rate of TCR association differed among HLA loci, with DRB1 alleles having the most associated TCRs and HLA-C alleles having the fewest. Assigning TCR associations to individual alleles was difficult when HLA alleles, especially DR and DQ, strongly co-occurred. Roughly uniform sequencing depth across donors was assumed in presence/absence analyses, although this assumption may not hold. The cohort was sequenced for TCR beta chains only, and without alpha or paired-chain data the features that could be detected were limited. An earlier analysis of some 590 of the donors showed that most TCR beta V segments appeared in productive rearrangements either about 87% or about 30% of the time, which broadly matched IMGT annotations. Linkage disequilibrium might explain the correlated functional status among segregating V segments, but an unknown experimental factor could not be ruled out.

The cohort comprised 710 or so healthy bone marrow donors. Cohort members were all nominally healthy when sampled, although unrecorded immune exposures were likely present. The donor tested CMV seropositive, placing the donor among the approximately 290 seropositive members of the cohort. Every donor gave a peripheral blood sample, and the peripheral blood mononuclear cells from that sample were used for TCR beta sequencing. The Qiagen DNeasy Blood Extraction Kit was used to extract genomic DNA from the blood cell samples. V drops 6 bases and J drops 0 bases, leaving 12 bases in between. The CDR3 sequence holds 14 residues, the cysteine and phenylalanine included. The entry retains the CDR3 DNA only, 42 bases that are in frame from base 1. CDR1 and CDR2, per the germline V gene, are MDHEN and SYDVKM. The library was made by the immunoSEQ multiplex PCR assay. For the multiplex PCR, a mixture combining 60 forward primers for TCR Vbeta segments and 13 reverse primers for TCR Jbeta segments was used. The CDR3 region of rearranged TCR beta genes was amplified from genomic DNA with a multiplex PCR assay. The amplified TCR beta libraries were sequenced on the Illumina HiSeq System as 87-base-pair reads. The authors processed their data as follows. A later analysis counted 75 million to 100 million unique TCR beta chains across the 550 to 700 repertoires, and 10 million to 12 million of these chains were shared by at least two donors. Raw reads were error-corrected and collapsed into unique sequences with a nearest-neighbor algorithm that merged closely related sequences to remove PCR and sequencing errors. V, D and J gene segments were assigned by aligning CDR3 sequences to IMGT reference sequences. For a sequence to be retained, a match of at least six nucleotides to both a V gene segment and a J gene segment was required. A rearrangement counted as productive if the CDR3 had no stop codons and remained in frame with V and J, and every other rearrangement counted as non-productive. Following IMGT convention, CDR3 was defined as the stretch from the second conserved V-encoded cysteine to the conserved J-encoded phenylalanine. The earlier analysis of 500 to 650 of the donors excluded any sequence lacking an unambiguous match to a single V gene segment. In an earlier analysis of 587 of the donors, V segments were called functional above 56.7% productive rearrangements and were called segregating when the between-donor standard deviation exceeded 5%. A statistical classification framework was built for diagnosing cytomegalovirus status from the catalog of TCR beta chain sequences. In a later analysis, TCR nucleotide sequences were compared against IMGT/GENE-DB human TR gene sequences so that V and J genes could be assigned. The TCRdist pipeline was used in a later analysis to assign CDR3 sequences and most-parsimonious VDJ recombination scenarios. A later analysis defined each TCR beta chain by its CDR3 amino acid sequence plus V-gene family, and excluded reads lacking a unique V-gene family. A later analysis removed 450 to 600 highly shared, low-generation-probability nucleotide sequences to deal with suspected cross-contamination and a sequencing artifact. In a later analysis, a clonal expansion index was calculated for each public chain from normalized within-repertoire ranks of inferred template counts. In a later analysis, generation probabilities were computed using a VDJ recombination model fitted to out-of-frame rearrangements, and the results were checked against IGoR. A later analysis scored TCR-TCR, TCR-HLA and TCR-CMV co-occurrence with hypergeometric tests, applying a repertoire-size bias correction to TCR pairs. False discovery rates were estimated in a later analysis by permuting HLA or CMV assignments 20 times. In a later analysis, co-occurring TCRs were grouped using DBSCAN, and TCRdist sequence similarity was added for clustering within HLA-allele-positive subsets. Co-occurrence clustering excluded repertoires with fewer than 30,000 or more than 120,000 public chains, plus five with anomalous nucleotide sharing. TCRdb re-hosts the immuneACCESS table, in-frame sequences only. Its copies lack some clones; in the studies checked, an unresolved V gene accounts for under half of them, and the cause for the rest is not known. Clone size and V and J calls were adopted from that table, with D and trimming inferred from the DNA. The sample table holds around 150,000 clones, of which about 75% were seen once. About 11% of the sample lies in the top ten.

This clonotype was sampled from a man between 18 and 29 years old in good health and CMV-seropositive. The rearrangement joined TRBV28 to TRBJ2-7, with no confidently assigned D gene. Specimen: PBMCs. At the DNA level, the sequence is TGTGCCAGCAGCTCTCGGCGGTTCTCCTACGAGCAGTACTTC. The encoded protein is CASSSRRFSYEQYF.